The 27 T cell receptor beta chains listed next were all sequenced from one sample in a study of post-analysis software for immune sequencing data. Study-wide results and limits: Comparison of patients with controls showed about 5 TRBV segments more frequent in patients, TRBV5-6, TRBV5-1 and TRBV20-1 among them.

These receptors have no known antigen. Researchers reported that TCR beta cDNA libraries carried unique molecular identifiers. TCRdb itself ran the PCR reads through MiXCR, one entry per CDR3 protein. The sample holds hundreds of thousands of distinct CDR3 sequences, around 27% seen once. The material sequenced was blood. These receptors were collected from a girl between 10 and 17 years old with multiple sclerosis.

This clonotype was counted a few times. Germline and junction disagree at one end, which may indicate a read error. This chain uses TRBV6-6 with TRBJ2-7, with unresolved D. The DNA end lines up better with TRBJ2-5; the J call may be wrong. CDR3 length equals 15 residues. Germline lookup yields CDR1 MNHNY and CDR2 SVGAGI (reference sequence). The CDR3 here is CASSSLPPPGETQYF. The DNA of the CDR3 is TGTGCTAGCAGTTCCCTCCCGCCCCCCGGGGAGACCCAGTACTTC.

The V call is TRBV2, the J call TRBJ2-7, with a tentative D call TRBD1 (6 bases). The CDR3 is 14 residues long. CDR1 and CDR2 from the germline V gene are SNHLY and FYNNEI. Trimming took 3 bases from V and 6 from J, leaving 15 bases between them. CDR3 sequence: CASSDLQGRIEQYF. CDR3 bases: TGTGCCAGCAGTGATTTACAGGGACGGATCGAGCAGTACTTC.

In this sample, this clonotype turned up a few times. This CDR3 reads CATSGSRAQETQYF. In nucleotides, the CDR3 is TGTGCCACCAGTGGTTCAAGGGCGCAAGAGACCCAGTACTTC. This chain joins TRBV24-1 and TRBJ2-5; D is uncertain. The CDR3 consists of 14 residues. CDR1 and CDR2 (germline): KGHDR, SFDVKD. V was clipped by 5 bases and J by 2 bases, with 11 bases between them.

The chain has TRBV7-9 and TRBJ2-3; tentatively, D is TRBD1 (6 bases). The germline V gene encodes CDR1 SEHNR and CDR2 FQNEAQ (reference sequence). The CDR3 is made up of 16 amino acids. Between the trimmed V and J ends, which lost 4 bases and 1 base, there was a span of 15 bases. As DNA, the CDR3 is TGTGCCAGCAGCTCCCACGGGACATGGGGCACAGATACGCAGTATTTT. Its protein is CASSSHGTWGTDTQYF.

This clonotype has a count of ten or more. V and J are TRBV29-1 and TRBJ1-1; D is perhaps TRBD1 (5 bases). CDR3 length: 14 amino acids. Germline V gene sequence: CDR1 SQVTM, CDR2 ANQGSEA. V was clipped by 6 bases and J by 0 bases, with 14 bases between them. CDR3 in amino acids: CSVAPRGLNTEAFF. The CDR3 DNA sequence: TGCAGCGTGGCCCCAAGGGGCCTGAACACTGAAGCTTTCTTT.

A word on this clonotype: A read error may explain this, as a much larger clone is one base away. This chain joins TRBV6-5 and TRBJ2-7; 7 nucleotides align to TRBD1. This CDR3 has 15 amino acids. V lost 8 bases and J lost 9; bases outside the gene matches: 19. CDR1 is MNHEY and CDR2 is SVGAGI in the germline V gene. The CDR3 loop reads CASRIAGTASIGQYF. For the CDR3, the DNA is TGTGCCAGCCGAATAGCCGGGACAGCGAGTATCGGGCAGTACTTC.

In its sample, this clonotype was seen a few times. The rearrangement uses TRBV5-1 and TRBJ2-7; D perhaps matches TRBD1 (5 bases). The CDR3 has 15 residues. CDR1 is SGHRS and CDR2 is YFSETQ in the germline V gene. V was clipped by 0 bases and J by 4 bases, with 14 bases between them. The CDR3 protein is CASSLEGRVGYEQYF. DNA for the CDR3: TGCGCCAGCAGCTTGGAAGGCAGGGTAGGGTACGAGCAGTACTTC.

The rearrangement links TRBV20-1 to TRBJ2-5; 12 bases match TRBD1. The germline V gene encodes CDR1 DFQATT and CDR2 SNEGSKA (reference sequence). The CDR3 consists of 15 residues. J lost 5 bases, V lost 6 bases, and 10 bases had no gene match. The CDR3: CSANTGTGGSETQYF. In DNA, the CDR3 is TGCAGTGCCAACACCGGGACAGGGGGCTCGGAGACCCAGTACTTC.

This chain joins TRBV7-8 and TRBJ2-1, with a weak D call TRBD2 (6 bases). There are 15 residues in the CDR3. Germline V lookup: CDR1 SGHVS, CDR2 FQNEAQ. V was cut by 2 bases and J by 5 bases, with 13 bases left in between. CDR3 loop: CASSLPGLPDNEQFF. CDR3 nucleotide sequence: TGTGCCAGCAGCTTACCGGGACTCCCTGACAATGAGCAGTTCTTC.

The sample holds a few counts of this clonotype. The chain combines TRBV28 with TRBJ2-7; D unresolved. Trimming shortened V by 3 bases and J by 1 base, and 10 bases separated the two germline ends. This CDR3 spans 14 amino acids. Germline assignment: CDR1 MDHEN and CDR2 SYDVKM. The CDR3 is CASSFGRLSYEQYF. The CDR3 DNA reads TGTGCCAGCAGTTTTGGACGGTTGTCCTACGAGCAGTACTTC.

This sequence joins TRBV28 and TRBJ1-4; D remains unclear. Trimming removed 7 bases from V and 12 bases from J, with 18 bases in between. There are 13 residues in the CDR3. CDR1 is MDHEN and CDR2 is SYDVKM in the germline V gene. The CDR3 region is CASTAGRRGELFF. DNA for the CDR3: TGTGCCAGCACGGCCGGGCGCCGCGGGGAACTGTTTTTT. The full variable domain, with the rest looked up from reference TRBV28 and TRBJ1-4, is DVKVTQSSRYLVKRTGEKVFLECVQDMDHENMFWYRQDPGLGLRLIYFSYDVKMKEKGDIPEGYSVSREKKERFSLILESASTNQTSMYLCASTAGRRGELFFGSGTQLSVL.

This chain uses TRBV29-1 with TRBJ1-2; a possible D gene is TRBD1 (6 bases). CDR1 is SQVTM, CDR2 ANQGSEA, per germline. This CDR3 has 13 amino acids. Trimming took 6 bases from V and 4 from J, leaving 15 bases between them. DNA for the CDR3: TGCAGCGTGGGGGGCCCGCATCTCTATGGCTACACCTTC. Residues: CSVGGPHLYGYTF. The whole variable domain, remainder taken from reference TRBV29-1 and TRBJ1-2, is SAVISQKPSRDICQRGTSLTIQCQVDSQVTMMFWYRQQPGQSLTLIATANQGSEATYESGFVIDKFPISRPNLTFSTLTVSNMSPEDSSIYLCSVGGPHLYGYTFGSGTRLTVV.

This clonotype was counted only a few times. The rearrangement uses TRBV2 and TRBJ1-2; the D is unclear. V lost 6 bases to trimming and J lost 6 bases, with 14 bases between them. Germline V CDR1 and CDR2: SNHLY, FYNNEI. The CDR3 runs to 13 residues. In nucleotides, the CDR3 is TGTGCCAGCAGCGGATCCGCTGCCCATGGCTACACCTTC. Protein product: CASSGSAAHGYTF.

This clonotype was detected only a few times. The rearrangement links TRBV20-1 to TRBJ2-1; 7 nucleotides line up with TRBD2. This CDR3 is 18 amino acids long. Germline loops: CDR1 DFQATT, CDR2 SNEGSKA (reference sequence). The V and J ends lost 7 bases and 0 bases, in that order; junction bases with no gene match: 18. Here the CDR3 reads CSVLRVAGPVSSYNEQFF. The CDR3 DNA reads TGCAGTGTTTTACGGGTAGCGGGCCCCGTGAGCTCCTACAATGAGCAGTTCTTC.

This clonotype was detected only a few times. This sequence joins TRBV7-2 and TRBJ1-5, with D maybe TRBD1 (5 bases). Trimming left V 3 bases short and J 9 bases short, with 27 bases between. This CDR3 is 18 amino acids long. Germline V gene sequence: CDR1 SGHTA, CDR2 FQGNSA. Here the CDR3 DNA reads TGTGCCAGCAGCTTCTACTCAAGACCCGGGGGGGTTTCGTGGCCCCAGCATTTT. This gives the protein CASSFYSRPGGVSWPQHF.

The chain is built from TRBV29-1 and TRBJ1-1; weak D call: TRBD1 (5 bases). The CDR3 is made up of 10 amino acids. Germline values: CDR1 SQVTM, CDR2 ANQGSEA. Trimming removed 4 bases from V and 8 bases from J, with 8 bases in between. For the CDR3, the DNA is TGCAGCGTTGGTGAGGGGGAAGCTTTCTTT. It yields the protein CSVGEGEAFF.

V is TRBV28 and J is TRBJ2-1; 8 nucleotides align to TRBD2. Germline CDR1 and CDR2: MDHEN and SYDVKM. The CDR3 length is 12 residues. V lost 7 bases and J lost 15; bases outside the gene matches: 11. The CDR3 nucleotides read TGTGCCAGCACCTATGGGACTAGTCTTCGGTTCTTC. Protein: CASTYGTSLRFF.

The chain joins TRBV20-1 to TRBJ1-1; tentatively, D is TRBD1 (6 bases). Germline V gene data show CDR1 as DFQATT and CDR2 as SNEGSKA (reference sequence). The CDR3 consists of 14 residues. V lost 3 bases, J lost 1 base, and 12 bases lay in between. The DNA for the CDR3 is TGCAGTGCTAGGAGGGGGGGTCAGAACACTGAAGCTTTCTTT. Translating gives CSARRGGQNTEAFF.

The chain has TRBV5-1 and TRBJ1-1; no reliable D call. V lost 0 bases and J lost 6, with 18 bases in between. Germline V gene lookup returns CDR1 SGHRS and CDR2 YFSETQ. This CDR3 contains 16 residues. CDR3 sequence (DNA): TGCGCCAGCAGCTTGGGGCCCGGAGTTGGTGGGGCTGAAGCTTTCTTT. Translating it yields CASSLGPGVGGAEAFF.

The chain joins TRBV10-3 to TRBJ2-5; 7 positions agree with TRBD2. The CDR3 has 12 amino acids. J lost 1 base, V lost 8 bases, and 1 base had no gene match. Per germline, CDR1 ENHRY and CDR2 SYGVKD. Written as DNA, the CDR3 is TGTGCCATCTCTAGCGGCCAAGAGACCCAGTACTTC. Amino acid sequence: CAISSGQETQYF.

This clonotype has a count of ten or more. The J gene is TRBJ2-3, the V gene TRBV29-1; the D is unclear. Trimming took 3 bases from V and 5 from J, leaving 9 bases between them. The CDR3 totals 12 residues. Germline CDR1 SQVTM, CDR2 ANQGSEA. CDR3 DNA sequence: TGCAGCGTTGACGTCCGTTTAGATACGCAGTATTTT. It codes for CSVDVRLDTQYF.

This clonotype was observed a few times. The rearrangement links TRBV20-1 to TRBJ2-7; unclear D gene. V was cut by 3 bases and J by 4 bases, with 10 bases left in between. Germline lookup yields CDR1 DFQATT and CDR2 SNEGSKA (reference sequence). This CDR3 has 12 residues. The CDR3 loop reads CSASPTEYEQYF. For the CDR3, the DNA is TGCAGTGCTAGCCCCACTGAGTACGAGCAGTACTTC.

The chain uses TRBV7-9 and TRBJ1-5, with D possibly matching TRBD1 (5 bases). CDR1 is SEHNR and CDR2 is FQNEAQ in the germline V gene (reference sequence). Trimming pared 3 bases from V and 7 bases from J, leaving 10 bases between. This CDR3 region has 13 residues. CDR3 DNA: TGTGCCAGCAGCTTCGTAGGGGTCCAGCCCCAGCATTTT. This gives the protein CASSFVGVQPQHF.

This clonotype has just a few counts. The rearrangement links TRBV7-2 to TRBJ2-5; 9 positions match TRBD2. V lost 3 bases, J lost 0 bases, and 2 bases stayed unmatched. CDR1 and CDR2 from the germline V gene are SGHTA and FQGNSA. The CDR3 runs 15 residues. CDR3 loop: CASSLSGGYQETQYF. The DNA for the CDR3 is TGTGCCAGCAGCTTGAGCGGGGGGTACCAAGAGACCCAGTACTTC.

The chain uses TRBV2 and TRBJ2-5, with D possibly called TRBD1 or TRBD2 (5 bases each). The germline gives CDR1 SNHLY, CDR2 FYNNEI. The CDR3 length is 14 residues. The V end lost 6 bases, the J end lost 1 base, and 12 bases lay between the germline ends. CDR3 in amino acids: CASSQSGPQETQYF. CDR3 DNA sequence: TGTGCCAGCAGCCAGTCGGGGCCCCAAGAGACCCAGTACTTC. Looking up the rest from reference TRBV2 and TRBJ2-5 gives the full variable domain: EPEVTQTPSHQVTQMGQEVILRCVPISNHLYFYWYRQILGQKVEFLVSFYNNEISEKSEIFDDQFSVERPDGSNFTLKIRSTKLEDSAMYFCASSQSGPQETQYFGPGTRLLVL.

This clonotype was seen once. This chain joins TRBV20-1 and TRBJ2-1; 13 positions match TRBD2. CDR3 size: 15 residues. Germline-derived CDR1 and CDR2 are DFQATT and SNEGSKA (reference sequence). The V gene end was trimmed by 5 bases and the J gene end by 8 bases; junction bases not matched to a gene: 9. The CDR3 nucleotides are TGCAGTGCTCGAAGGACTAGCGGGAGAAGTGATGAGCAGTTCTTC. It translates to CSARRTSGRSDEQFF.

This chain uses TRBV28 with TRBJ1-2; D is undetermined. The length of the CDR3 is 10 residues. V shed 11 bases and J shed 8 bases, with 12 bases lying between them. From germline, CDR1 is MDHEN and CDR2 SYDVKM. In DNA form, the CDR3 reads TGTGCCTCCCGGGGTTACGGCTACACCTTC. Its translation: CASRGYGYTF.